The 21 T cell receptor beta chains presented below share a single source sample, sequenced in a study of blood T cell repertoires in COVID-19. Repertoires were generated with immunoSEQ multiplex PCR, while TCRdb's copy carries only in-frame clones and drops some. The sample shows fewer than 400,000 clones, approximately 83% of them seen only once. The sample was PBMCs or T cells enriched from blood (not recorded which). These receptors were collected from a man aged 30-40 years who had recovered from COVID-19.

The gene calls are TRBV18 and TRBJ1-1, with D possibly being TRBD1 (5 bases). The CDR3 totals 15 residues. The V end lost 0 bases, the J end lost 4 bases, and 12 bases lay between the germline ends. Germline loops: CDR1 KGHSH, CDR2 LQKENI. CDR3 region: CASSPPSGRATEAFF. CDR3 DNA: TGTGCCAGCTCACCACCCTCCGGCAGGGCCACTGAAGCTTTCTTT.

The chain has TRBV7-2 and TRBJ1-5; TRBD1 is a possible D gene (6 bases). Germline V gives CDR1 SGHTA, CDR2 FQGNSA. The CDR3 is 13 amino acids. The germline V and J ends were trimmed by 5 bases and 6 bases, with 11 bases remaining between them. The CDR3 sequence: CASSATGSQPQHF. Written as DNA, the CDR3 is TGTGCCAGCAGCGCTACAGGGAGTCAGCCCCAGCATTTT.

This clone was counted many times. This chain links TRBV9 with TRBJ2-3; D is possibly TRBD1 (5 bases). The CDR3 has 16 amino acids. Germline values: CDR1 SGDLS, CDR2 YYNGEE. Trimming removed 0 bases from V and 2 bases from J, with 13 bases in between. CDR3 nucleotide sequence: TGTGCCAGCAGCGTAGGAGACAGCGATTTCACAGATACGCAGTATTTT. It encodes CASSVGDSDFTDTQYF.

The rearrangement links TRBV11-1 to TRBJ1-1, with TRBD1 matching 10 bases. The CDR3 consists of 16 residues. Trimming cost V 0 bases and J 3 bases; bases outside gene matches: 4. CDR1 SGHAT and CDR2 FQDESV come from the germline V gene (reference sequence). The CDR3 spells CASSLAGTGVYTEAFF. DNA for the CDR3: TGTGCCAGCAGCTTAGCGGGGACAGGGGTATACACTGAAGCTTTCTTT. Together with reference TRBV11-1 and TRBJ1-1, the CDR3 gives the full variable domain: EAEVAQSPRYKITEKSQAVAFWCDPISGHATLYWYRQILGQGPELLVQFQDESVVDDSQLPKDRFSAERLKGVDSTLKIQPAELGDSAMYLCASSLAGTGVYTEAFFGQGTRLTVV.

V gene TRBV2 combines with J gene TRBJ1-5; no firm D call. The CDR3 totals 14 residues. The V end was cut by 1 base, the J end by 7 bases, with 11 bases between. From germline, CDR1 is SNHLY and CDR2 FYNNEI. In nucleotides, the CDR3 is TGTGCCAGCAGTGAAGGTTTCAGATACCAGCCCCAGCATTTT. As protein: CASSEGFRYQPQHF.

The chain recombines TRBV5-1 with TRBJ2-7; 16 bases match TRBD2. The V and J ends lost 3 bases and 4 bases, in that order; junction bases with no gene match: 4. Germline V gene lookup returns CDR1 SGHRS and CDR2 YFSETQ. The CDR3 is 16 residues long. The CDR3 DNA reads TGCGCCAGCAGCTCGGGACTAGCGGGGGGGCCTTACGAGCAGTACTTC. It codes for CASSSGLAGGPYEQYF. The variable domain in full, completed from reference TRBV5-1 and TRBJ2-7, reads KAGVTQTPRYLIKTRGQQVTLSCSPISGHRSVSWYQQTPGQGLQFLFEYFSETQRNKGNFPGRFSGRQFSNSRSEMNVSTLELGDSALYLCASSSGLAGGPYEQYFGPGTRLTVT.

This chain connects TRBV19 to TRBJ1-1; D not resolved. The ends were cut back, 7 bases at V and 1 base at J, with 10 bases in the middle. The CDR3 spans 13 residues. Germline V gene sequence: CDR1 LNHDA, CDR2 SQIVND (reference sequence). CDR3: CASNERQNTEAFF. The CDR3 DNA follows: TGTGCCAGTAATGAAAGACAGAACACTGAAGCTTTCTTT.

CDR3 sequence reads: CASSEQGSNQPQHF. As DNA, the CDR3 is TGTGCCAGCAGTGAACAGGGAAGCAATCAGCCCCAGCATTTT. The chain carries TRBV2 and TRBJ1-5; D possibly corresponds to TRBD1 (5 bases). The germline CDR1 and CDR2 sequences are SNHLY and FYNNEI. Trimming took 2 bases from V and 1 from J, leaving 6 bases between them. The CDR3 runs 14 residues.

The CDR3 DNA reads TGTGCCAGCAGCTTAGCTAGCGGGGGGGGCCAGGGTACGCAGTATTTT. Its protein is CASSLASGGGQGTQYF. The chain is built from TRBV11-2 and TRBJ2-3; 12 bases line up with TRBD2. CDR3 length: 16 amino acids. J gave up 8 bases and V 1 base, and 7 bases lay outside the gene matches. Germline V CDR1 and CDR2: SGHAT, FQNNGV.

The J gene is TRBJ2-7, the V gene TRBV5-4; 9 bases agree with TRBD2. The V segment lost 3 bases and the J segment 7 bases; nucleotides outside the gene matches: 8. Germline V lookup: CDR1 SGHNT, CDR2 YYREEE (reference sequence). The CDR3 totals 14 residues. The CDR3 region is CASSSLTSGGEQYF. CDR3 nucleotides: TGTGCCAGCAGCTCCCTGACTAGCGGAGGAGAGCAGTACTTC.

The V call is TRBV5-1, the J call TRBJ2-3; 7 bases map to TRBD1. V gave up 6 bases and J gave up 4 bases; unmatched junction bases: 17. Germline V gene sequence: CDR1 SGHRS, CDR2 YFSETQ. The CDR3 consists of 17 residues. The CDR3 sequence is CASTRDSLSGSADTQYF. CDR3 coding DNA: TGCGCCAGCACACGGGACAGCCTGTCTGGGTCCGCAGATACGCAGTATTTT.

A single count supports this clone. The chain carries TRBV12-3 or TRBV12-4 and TRBJ2-3; D possibly corresponds to TRBD1 (5 bases). V dropped 3 bases and J dropped 6 bases, with 10 bases sitting between them. CDR3 length: 13 residues. Here the CDR3 DNA reads TGTGCCAGCAGTTTCTTCAAGGGGGATACGCAGTATTTT. Translating it yields CASSFFKGDTQYF.

This clone was recorded a few times. The chain recombines TRBV2 with TRBJ2-3, with TRBD1 as a possible D gene (7 bases). CDR3 length: 16 residues. V lost 7 bases and J 5 bases, leaving 22 bases between the germline ends. CDR1 and CDR2 from the germline V gene are SNHLY and FYNNEI. CDR3 amino acids: CASIATGQRARDTQYF. The DNA of the CDR3 is TGTGCCAGCATCGCAACGGGACAGCGGGCCAGAGATACGCAGTATTTT.

The chain is built from TRBV6-1 and TRBJ1-6; D gene unclear. CDR3 size: 13 residues. In germline, CDR1 is MNHNS, CDR2 SASEGT. Between the trimmed V and J ends, which lost 0 bases and 8 bases, there was a span of 5 bases. The DNA for the CDR3 is TGTGCCAGCAGTGAAGCAGGAGATTCACCCCTCCACTTT. It encodes CASSEAGDSPLHF.

J is TRBJ2-7 and V is TRBV5-5; no firm D call. Germline CDR1 and CDR2: SGHKS and YYEKEE (reference sequence). There are 14 residues in the CDR3. V dropped 5 bases and J dropped 1 base, with 13 bases sitting between them. CDR3 amino acids: CASSRQGMSYEQYF. In DNA form, the CDR3 reads TGTGCCAGCAGTCGACAAGGTATGTCCTACGAGCAGTACTTC.

The chain has TRBV5-1 and TRBJ2-7; no definite D call. Deletions cut 2 bases from V and 3 bases from J, with 3 bases between. CDR3 length: 11 residues. Germline CDR1 and CDR2: SGHRS and YFSETQ. This chain's CDR3 is CASSFSYEQYF. In DNA form, the CDR3 reads TGCGCCAGCAGCTTCAGCTACGAGCAGTACTTC.

This clone was found once. The chain employs TRBV5-5 and TRBJ1-4; D may be TRBD1 (6 bases). Germline loops: CDR1 SGHKS, CDR2 YYEKEE (reference sequence). The length of the CDR3 is 14 residues. V was clipped by 0 bases and J by 7 bases, with 10 bases between them. The CDR3 DNA reads as TGTGCCAGCAGCTTGGACAGGGTTAGTGAAAAACTGTTTTTT. This codes for CASSLDRVSEKLFF. Combining the CDR3 with reference TRBV5-5 and TRBJ1-4 gives the whole variable domain DAGVTQSPTHLIKTRGQQVTLRCSPISGHKSVSWYQQVLGQGPQFIFQYYEKEERGRGNFPDRFSARQFPNYSSELNVNALLLGDSALYLCASSLDRVSEKLFFGSGTQLSVL.

The genes are TRBV10-2 and TRBJ2-7; 7 bases line up with TRBD2. V lost 5 bases and J lost 4; bases outside the gene matches: 5. This CDR3 has 13 amino acids. Germline CDR1 and CDR2: WSHSY and SAAADI. CDR3 in amino acids: CASSPGGKYEQYF. CDR3 DNA sequence: TGCGCCAGCAGTCCCGGGGGGAAATACGAGCAGTACTTC.

The chain links TRBV3-1 (or the pseudogene TRBV3-2) to TRBJ2-1; 9 bases fit TRBD2. Germline V gives CDR1 LGHDT, CDR2 YNNKEL (reference sequence). V was clipped by 0 bases and J by 7 bases; unmatched bases: 4. The CDR3 has 15 amino acids. In DNA form, the CDR3 reads TGTGCCAGCAGCCAAGAGGCGGGGGGGCAAAATGAGCAGTTCTTC. Its translation is CASSQEAGGQNEQFF.

CDR3 in DNA: TGTGCCAGCCTAGGGGGGAACACCGGGGAGCTGTTTTTT. Protein sequence: CASLGGNTGELFF. V usage is TRBV5-6 and J usage is TRBJ2-2; a weak D match, TRBD1 (6 bases). Germline V gene sequence: CDR1 SGHDT, CDR2 YYEEEE. Trimming pared 7 bases from V and 1 base from J, leaving 8 bases between. The CDR3 consists of 13 residues.

The chain recombines TRBV7-6 with TRBJ2-1, with 8 bases identical to TRBD2. The trim removed 0 bases at V and 3 bases at J, leaving 4 bases unmatched. The CDR3 has 16 residues. CDR1 is SGHVS and CDR2 is FNYEAQ in the germline V gene. The CDR3, as DNA: TGTGCCAGCAGCTTAGCCCCAGCGGGGGTCTACAATGAGCAGTTCTTC. Amino acid sequence: CASSLAPAGVYNEQFF.